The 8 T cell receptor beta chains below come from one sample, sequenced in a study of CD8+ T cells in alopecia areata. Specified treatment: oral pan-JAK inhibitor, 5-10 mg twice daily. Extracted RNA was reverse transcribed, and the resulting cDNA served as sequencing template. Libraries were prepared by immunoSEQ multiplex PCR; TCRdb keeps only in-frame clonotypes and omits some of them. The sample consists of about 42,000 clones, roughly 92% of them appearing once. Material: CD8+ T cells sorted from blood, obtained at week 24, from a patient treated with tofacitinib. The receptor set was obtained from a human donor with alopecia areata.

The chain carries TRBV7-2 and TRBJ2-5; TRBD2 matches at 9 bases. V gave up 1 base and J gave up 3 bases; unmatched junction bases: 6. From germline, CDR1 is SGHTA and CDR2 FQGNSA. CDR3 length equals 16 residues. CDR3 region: CASSLGFLAGEETQYF. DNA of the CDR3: TGTGCCAGCAGCTTAGGGTTTTTAGCGGGGGAAGAGACCCAGTACTTC.

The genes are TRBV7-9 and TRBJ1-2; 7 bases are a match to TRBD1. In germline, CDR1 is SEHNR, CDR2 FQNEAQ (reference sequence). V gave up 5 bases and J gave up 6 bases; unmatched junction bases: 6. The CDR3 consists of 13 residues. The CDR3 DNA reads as TGTGCCAGCAGCCAACAGGGGCGCCATGGCTACACCTTC. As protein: CASSQQGRHGYTF.

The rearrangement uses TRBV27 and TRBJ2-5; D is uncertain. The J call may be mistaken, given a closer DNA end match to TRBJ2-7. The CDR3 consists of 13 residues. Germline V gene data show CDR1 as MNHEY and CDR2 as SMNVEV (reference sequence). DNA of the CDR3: TGTGCCAGCAGTTTATCCAGTACCTACGAGCAGTACTTC. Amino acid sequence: CASSLSSTYEQYF.

CDR3 sequence reads: CASSLLAHSLPGELFF. The CDR3 region has the DNA TGTGCCAGCAGCTTATTAGCCCATTCCCTTCCCGGGGAGCTGTTTTTT. The V gene is TRBV7-9, the J gene TRBJ2-2; D is uncertain. The CDR3 totals 16 residues. V was clipped by 2 bases and J by 6 bases, with 16 bases between them. Looked up from germline, CDR1 is SEHNR and CDR2 is FQNEAQ (reference sequence). Full variable domain (rest looked up from reference TRBV7-9 and TRBJ2-2): DTGVSQNPRHKITKRGQNVTFRCDPISEHNRLYWYRQTLGQGPEFLTYFQNEAQLEKSRLLSDRFSAERPKGSFSTLEIQRTEQGDSAMYLCASSLLAHSLPGELFFGEGSRLTVL.

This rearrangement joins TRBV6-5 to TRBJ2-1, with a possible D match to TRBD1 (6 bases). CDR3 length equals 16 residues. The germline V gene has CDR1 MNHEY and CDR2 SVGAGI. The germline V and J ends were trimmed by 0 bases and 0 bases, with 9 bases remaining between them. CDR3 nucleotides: TGTGCCAGCAGTTACTCGGGACACCTCTCCTACAATGAGCAGTTCTTC. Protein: CASSYSGHLSYNEQFF.

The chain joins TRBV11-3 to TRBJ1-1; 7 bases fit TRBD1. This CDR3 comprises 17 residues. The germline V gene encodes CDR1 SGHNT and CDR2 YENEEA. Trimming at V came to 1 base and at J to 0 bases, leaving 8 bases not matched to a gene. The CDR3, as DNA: TGTGCCAGCAGCTTAGCCGGGACAGAATACATGAACACTGAAGCTTTCTTT. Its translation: CASSLAGTEYMNTEAFF.

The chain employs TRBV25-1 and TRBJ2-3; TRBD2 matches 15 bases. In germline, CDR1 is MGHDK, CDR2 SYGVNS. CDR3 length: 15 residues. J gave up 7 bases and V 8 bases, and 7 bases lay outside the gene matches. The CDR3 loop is CASGTSGGYLYTQYF. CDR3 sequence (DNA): TGTGCCAGCGGGACTAGCGGGGGGTATTTGTATACGCAGTATTTT.

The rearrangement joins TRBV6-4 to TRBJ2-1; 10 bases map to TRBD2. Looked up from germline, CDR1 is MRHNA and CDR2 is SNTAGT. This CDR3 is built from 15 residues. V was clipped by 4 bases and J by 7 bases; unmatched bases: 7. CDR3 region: CASSVASGGSNEQFF. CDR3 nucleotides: TGTGCCAGCAGTGTGGCTAGCGGGGGATCAAATGAGCAGTTCTTC.